The T cell receptor beta chain under discussion was sequenced for a study of spatial heterogeneity in lung cancer. Study-level information: Each distinct TCR and UMI combination averaged more than ten appearances in raw reads.

Between the trimmed V and J ends, which lost 6 bases and 8 bases, there was a span of 16 bases. Per the germline V gene, CDR1 is DFQATT and CDR2 is SNEGSKA (reference sequence). The CDR3 contains 12 residues. In its sample, this clonotype ranks as large. This beta chain is a stray sequence in a library constructed for alpha chains; its clone size is not meaningful. TCRdb used MiXCR to reprocess the 5' RACE reads, holding one entry per CDR3 protein. The sample has 870 or so distinct CDR3 sequences, 35% to 45% seen once. The sample's time point: sample taken at primary tumor resection. Whole RNA, which was extracted from tumor, nontumor lung tissue or frozen PBMC, was sequenced without any cell sorting.

The sample in question was normal lung tissue next to the tumor, obtained at surgery. The origin of this receptor is a male donor with early-stage non-small cell lung cancer. The J gene is TRBJ1-1, the V gene TRBV20-1; a possible D gene is TRBD1 (6 bases). The CDR3 bases are TGCAGTGCAAGGACCGCCGGGGGCGAAGCTTTCTTT. Translated, it gives CSARTAGGEAFF.